A selection of T cell receptor beta chains follows, all from one sample in a study of neurological immune-mediated disorders. From the 5' RACE reads, TCRdb called clonotypes with MiXCR, one entry per CDR3 protein. Of 81,000 or so distinct CDR3 sequences listed, roughly an eighth are singletons. The material sequenced was PBMCs. These receptors came from a female donor with HTLV-1-associated myelopathy (HAM/TSP). Both conserved end residues are part of each CDR3. D genes are given only for firm matches. Not all rows give a size; the values are once, few, many and, for expanded clones, a class.

abundance: many; j_gene: TRBJ2-7; v_gene: TRBV9; d_gene: -; CDR3nt: TGTGCCAGCAGCCCACAACAGGGTAACGAGCAGTACTTC; CDR3aa: CASSPQQGNEQYF
abundance: many; j_gene: TRBJ2-4; v_gene: TRBV20-1; d_gene: TRBD2; CDR3nt: TGCAGTGCTAGACGGAGCGGGGGGGCGATCCGAATTGCCCCAAACATTCAGTACTTC; CDR3aa: CSARRSGGAIRIAPNIQYF
abundance: -; j_gene: TRBJ2-7; v_gene: TRBV29-1; d_gene: TRBD2; CDR3nt: TGCAGCGTTGAAGATCCGGGAGGGTCCTCCGAGCAGTACTTC; CDR3aa: CSVEDPGGSSEQYF
abundance: many; j_gene: TRBJ1-1; v_gene: TRBV24-1; d_gene: -; CDR3nt: TGTGCCACCAGGCTCTCTCAGGCTGCGGACACTGAAGCTTTCTTT; CDR3aa: CATRLSQAADTEAFF
abundance: -; j_gene: TRBJ1-3; v_gene: TRBV29-1; d_gene: -; CDR3nt: TGCAGCGTTGAGCCACTGTCAGGACTAGGAAACACAATATATTTT; CDR3aa: CSVEPLSGLGNTIYF
abundance: -; j_gene: TRBJ1-1; v_gene: TRBV5-1; d_gene: -; CDR3nt: TGCGCCAGCAGCTTGTTGGTCAGCACTGAAGCTTTCTTT; CDR3aa: CASSLLVSTEAFF
abundance: many; j_gene: TRBJ2-7; v_gene: TRBV7-2; d_gene: -; CDR3nt: TGTGCCAGCAGCCGATTATCCTACGAGCAGTACTTC; CDR3aa: CASSRLSYEQYF
abundance: -; j_gene: TRBJ2-2; v_gene: TRBV2; d_gene: -; CDR3nt: TGTGCCAGCAGTATCACAGGTCGTAACACCGGGGAGCTGTTTTTT; CDR3aa: CASSITGRNTGELFF
abundance: many; j_gene: TRBJ2-7; v_gene: TRBV12-3/TRBV12-4; d_gene: TRBD1; CDR3nt: TGTGCCAGCAGTCGCCGGGACAGGGGCGAGCAGTACTTC; CDR3aa: CASSRRDRGEQYF
abundance: many; j_gene: TRBJ2-1; v_gene: TRBV29-1; d_gene: TRBD1; CDR3nt: TGCAGCGCCGACGACAGGGACGAGCAGTTCTTC; CDR3aa: CSADDRDEQFF
abundance: many; j_gene: TRBJ2-2; v_gene: TRBV12-3/TRBV12-4; d_gene: TRBD1; CDR3nt: TGTGCCAGCACCCGGACAGGGGACAACACCGGGGAGCTGTTTTTT; CDR3aa: CASTRTGDNTGELFF
abundance: -; j_gene: TRBJ2-5; v_gene: TRBV12-3/TRBV12-4; d_gene: -; CDR3nt: TGTGCCAGCAGTCCGTTGGGGGGGGCACTACAAGAGACCCAGTACTTC; CDR3aa: CASSPLGGALQETQYF
abundance: many; j_gene: TRBJ1-5; v_gene: TRBV6-1; d_gene: -; CDR3nt: TGTGCCAGCAGTAAAGATGCTTCGGGGTTCAATCAGCCCCAGCATTTT; CDR3aa: CASSKDASGFNQPQHF
abundance: many; j_gene: TRBJ2-3; v_gene: TRBV7-2; d_gene: -; CDR3nt: TGTGCCAGCAGCTTAGCGGGACTCCCACCAGATACGCAGTATTTT; CDR3aa: CASSLAGLPPDTQYF
abundance: -; j_gene: TRBJ2-1; v_gene: TRBV6-5; d_gene: -; CDR3nt: TGTGCCAGCAGTTACTCGGGCGGGGAAGGTCTTGGTGAGCAGTTCTTC; CDR3aa: CASSYSGGEGLGEQFF
abundance: -; j_gene: TRBJ2-7; v_gene: TRBV5-1; d_gene: TRBD2; CDR3nt: TGCGCCAGCAGCCCGGGACTAGCGGGGGGGTACCACGAGCAGTACTTC; CDR3aa: CASSPGLAGGYHEQYF
abundance: many; j_gene: TRBJ2-1; v_gene: TRBV5-1; d_gene: TRBD1; CDR3nt: TGCGCCAGCAGCTGGGGACAGGGGGCGAATGAGCAGTTCTTC; CDR3aa: CASSWGQGANEQFF
abundance: -; j_gene: TRBJ2-7; v_gene: TRBV18; d_gene: -; CDR3nt: TGTGCCAGCTCACCACCGAGGTCCGGGATTCTCGAGCAGTACTTC; CDR3aa: CASSPPRSGILEQYF
abundance: many; j_gene: TRBJ1-1; v_gene: TRBV4-1; d_gene: -; CDR3nt: TGCGCCAGCAGCCAAGATGCGACTGAAGCTTTCTTT; CDR3aa: CASSQDATEAFF
abundance: -; j_gene: TRBJ1-1; v_gene: TRBV10-3; d_gene: -; CDR3nt: TGTGCCATCAGAACTATGGACAGCGAAGTGGCTGAAGCTTTCTTT; CDR3aa: CAIRTMDSEVAEAFF
abundance: few; j_gene: TRBJ1-2; v_gene: TRBV21-1; d_gene: -; CDR3nt: -; CDR3aa: CASSKLFGTGAISGYGYTF
abundance: many; j_gene: TRBJ1-3; v_gene: TRBV3-1; d_gene: -; CDR3nt: TGTGCCAGCAGCCCCACGTTACAGAACTCTGGAAACACCATATATTTT; CDR3aa: CASSPTLQNSGNTIYF
abundance: many; j_gene: TRBJ2-3; v_gene: TRBV5-6; d_gene: -; CDR3nt: TGTGCCAGCAGCTTAGGCGGGGGCTATTACACAGATACGCAGTATTTT; CDR3aa: CASSLGGGYYTDTQYF
abundance: many; j_gene: TRBJ2-1; v_gene: TRBV5-1; d_gene: TRBD1; CDR3nt: TGCGCCAGCAGCGGAGGGACAGGATACAATGAGCAGTTCTTC; CDR3aa: CASSGGTGYNEQFF
abundance: many; j_gene: TRBJ2-7; v_gene: TRBV28; d_gene: -; CDR3nt: TGTGCCAGCACCTACAGCCTGTATTCCTACGAGCAGTACTTC; CDR3aa: CASTYSLYSYEQYF
abundance: many; j_gene: TRBJ2-1; v_gene: TRBV27; d_gene: TRBD2; CDR3nt: TGTGCCAGCAGTTTAATGGGCGGGGGGTACAATGAGCAGTTCTTC; CDR3aa: CASSLMGGGYNEQFF
abundance: many; j_gene: TRBJ1-4; v_gene: TRBV20-1; d_gene: -; CDR3nt: TGCAGTGCAGTTCTATCCCCCGTTAATGAAAAACTGTTTTTT; CDR3aa: CSAVLSPVNEKLFF
abundance: many; j_gene: TRBJ1-3; v_gene: TRBV20-1; d_gene: -; CDR3nt: TGCAGTGCTAGATCAGGCGGGGACTCTGGAAACACCATATATTTT; CDR3aa: CSARSGGDSGNTIYF
abundance: few; j_gene: TRBJ2-7; v_gene: TRBV11-2; d_gene: -; CDR3nt: TGTGCCAGCAGCTTACGACAGATACTGGACTTC; CDR3aa: CASSLRQILDF
abundance: -; j_gene: TRBJ1-1; v_gene: TRBV6-5; d_gene: -; CDR3nt: TGTGCCAACAGTTACTGGGAACTAGGTCTGAACACTGAAGCTTTCTTT; CDR3aa: CANSYWELGLNTEAFF
abundance: many; j_gene: TRBJ2-7; v_gene: TRBV10-3; d_gene: -; CDR3nt: TGTGCCATCAGTGAAGACCGACCGGGGTATTCCTACGAGCAGTACTTC; CDR3aa: CAISEDRPGYSYEQYF
abundance: many; j_gene: TRBJ2-2; v_gene: TRBV12-3/TRBV12-4; d_gene: -; CDR3nt: TGTGCCAGCAGGAAACAGGCCCGGACGAACACCGGGGAGCTGTTTTTT; CDR3aa: CASRKQARTNTGELFF
abundance: many; j_gene: TRBJ2-7; v_gene: TRBV5-6; d_gene: -; CDR3nt: TGTGCCAGCAGCTCATACTACGAGCAGTACTTC; CDR3aa: CASSSYYEQYF
abundance: -; j_gene: TRBJ2-7; v_gene: TRBV2; d_gene: -; CDR3nt: TGTACCAGTACCCAGCTGGGGGGTCCCCCCTCCTACGAGCAGTACTTC; CDR3aa: CTSTQLGGPPSYEQYF
abundance: -; j_gene: TRBJ2-2; v_gene: TRBV24-1; d_gene: -; CDR3nt: TGTGCCACCAGTTCCCTGCGGGAAATAAACACCGGGGAGCTGTTTTTT; CDR3aa: CATSSLREINTGELFF
abundance: many; j_gene: TRBJ1-2; v_gene: TRBV12-3/TRBV12-4; d_gene: -; CDR3nt: TGTGCCAGCAGTCGTGACAGGACCGATGGCTACACCTTC; CDR3aa: CASSRDRTDGYTF
abundance: many; j_gene: TRBJ1-1; v_gene: TRBV20-1; d_gene: -; CDR3nt: TGCAGTGCTAGGGTGGTTTTGAACACTGAAGCTTTCTTT; CDR3aa: CSARVVLNTEAFF
abundance: many; j_gene: TRBJ2-3; v_gene: TRBV12-3/TRBV12-4; d_gene: TRBD1; CDR3nt: TGTGCCAGCAGGACAGGGGTCACAGATACGCAGTATTTT; CDR3aa: CASRTGVTDTQYF
abundance: many; j_gene: TRBJ2-1; v_gene: TRBV5-1; d_gene: -; CDR3nt: TGCGCCAGCAGCCGAACCGGTGGGGTCTCAGGCTACAATGAGCAGTTCTTC; CDR3aa: CASSRTGGVSGYNEQFF
abundance: many; j_gene: TRBJ2-2; v_gene: TRBV12-3/TRBV12-4; d_gene: TRBD2; CDR3nt: TGTGCCAGTAGCGGGGGGGCTACCGGGGAGCTGTTTTTT; CDR3aa: CASSGGATGELFF
abundance: many; j_gene: TRBJ2-2; v_gene: TRBV12-3/TRBV12-4; d_gene: -; CDR3nt: TGTGCCAGCAGAAAGGGGGGAGCGAACACCGGGGAGCTGTTTTTT; CDR3aa: CASRKGGANTGELFF
abundance: many; j_gene: TRBJ1-2; v_gene: TRBV6-5; d_gene: -; CDR3nt: TGTGCCAGCAACGGTGGCAGCACCTATGGCTACACCTTC; CDR3aa: CASNGGSTYGYTF
abundance: many; j_gene: TRBJ2-4; v_gene: TRBV7-2; d_gene: -; CDR3nt: TGTGCCAGCAGCTTAGGGGCAGGCATAGCCAAAAACATTCAGTACTTC; CDR3aa: CASSLGAGIAKNIQYF
abundance: many; j_gene: TRBJ2-3; v_gene: TRBV11-2; d_gene: -; CDR3nt: TGTGCCAGCAGCTTATCCCAATATACGCAGTATTTT; CDR3aa: CASSLSQYTQYF
abundance: many; j_gene: TRBJ2-7; v_gene: TRBV5-1; d_gene: -; CDR3nt: TGCGCCAGCGCCGACCGGGACGGGTCCTACGAGCAGTACTTC; CDR3aa: CASADRDGSYEQYF
abundance: -; j_gene: TRBJ2-7; v_gene: TRBV6-5; d_gene: -; CDR3nt: TGTGCCAGCAGTTACTCCGGGACGGGTCCCTACGAGCAGTACTTC; CDR3aa: CASSYSGTGPYEQYF
abundance: many; j_gene: TRBJ2-2; v_gene: TRBV28; d_gene: TRBD1; CDR3nt: TGTGCCAGCAGTTTTCCCGGGACAGGGGACACCGGGGAGCTGTTTTTT; CDR3aa: CASSFPGTGDTGELFF
abundance: many; j_gene: TRBJ2-3; v_gene: TRBV20-1; d_gene: -; CDR3nt: TGCAGTGCTAGTAGGGGGTCCCCAGATACGCAGTATTTT; CDR3aa: CSASRGSPDTQYF
abundance: -; j_gene: TRBJ2-2; v_gene: TRBV18; d_gene: TRBD1; CDR3nt: TGTGCCAGCTCAATTAACCACGCAGGGGGCGCGAACACCGGGGAGCTGTTTTTT; CDR3aa: CASSINHAGGANTGELFF
abundance: many; j_gene: TRBJ2-1; v_gene: TRBV4-1; d_gene: -; CDR3nt: TGCGCCAGCAGCCAAGGCGCGGTCGCCTACAATGAGCAGTTCTTC; CDR3aa: CASSQGAVAYNEQFF
abundance: many; j_gene: TRBJ2-7; v_gene: TRBV18; d_gene: -; CDR3nt: TGTGCCAGCTCACCACCTGGGTTCTCCTACGAGCAGTACTTC; CDR3aa: CASSPPGFSYEQYF
abundance: many; j_gene: TRBJ1-6; v_gene: TRBV28; d_gene: -; CDR3nt: TGTGCCAGCACCCCGGAGGACCGAGTAAATTCACCCCTCCACTTT; CDR3aa: CASTPEDRVNSPLHF
abundance: many; j_gene: TRBJ2-3; v_gene: TRBV28; d_gene: TRBD1; CDR3nt: TGTGCCAGCAGTTTTCCAGGGGGCCACACGCAGTATTTT; CDR3aa: CASSFPGGHTQYF